The sequence of this T cell receptor beta chain was determined in a study of T cell repertoires in cytomegalovirus infection. Looking at the study overall: Peptides in the study included HLA-C-restricted and HLA-B-restricted CMV epitopes. Public TCR beta signatures provided an indication of both CMV infection and a matching HLA type.

In regard to this clonotype: The antigen remains undetermined.

V shed 3 bases and J 3 bases; nucleotides not matched to a gene: 16. Germline V CDR1 and CDR2: MGHRA, YSYEKL. The CDR3 sequence is 18 residues long. TCRdb passed the reads through MiXCR, listing each CDR3 protein once. This sample yields hundreds of thousands of distinct CDR3 sequences, of which around 32% are seen a single time; more than 12% belongs to the top ten. Overall study findings and caveats: HLA-C-restricted CMV-specific TCR beta clonotypes prevailed in the ex vivo response. Using cumulative public TCR beta family frequency, the authors identified those who carried CMV together with the relevant HLA.

This receptor was taken from a human donor in good health (CMV status not recorded). Some clones in this sample may be carry-over from other donors' samples. This sequence joins TRBV4-1 and TRBJ2-7; TRBD1 matches 8 bases. The material was cultured CD8+ T cells from PBMCs, obtained from culture after CMV antigen stimulation. The CDR3 nucleotides read TGCGCCAGCAGCCACTCCTGGGCGGACAGGGTAAAAAGCTACGAGCAGTACTTC. This translates into CASSHSWADRVKSYEQYF.